This TCR beta chain originates from a study of T cell responses to AZD1222 COVID-19 vaccine. From germline, CDR1 is SNHLY and CDR2 FYNNEI. The CDR3 is 12 residues long. V gave up 6 bases and J gave up 5 bases, with 8 bases separating them. Generated by immunoSEQ multiplex PCR, the TCRdb table keeps only in-frame clones and is missing some. The sample carries 90,000 to 150,000 clones, roughly 87% recorded once. Sequences were derived from peripheral blood, sampled 28 days after the second AZD1222 dose. The receptor was isolated from an adult who received the AZD1222 COVID-19 vaccine. The chain has TRBV2 and TRBJ1-3; D gene uncertain. CDR3: CASRGSRNTIYF. In nucleotides, the CDR3 is TGTGCCAGCAGGGGATCGCGAAACACCATATATTTT.